This TCR beta chain appears in the sequencing data of a study of human T cells and chemical hapten exposure. In the study overall: Upper-back patch tests with 0.01% DPC were read at 6 days. Findings of the study overall: No alteration of TCRs above 1 in 1000 frequency was seen with DPC sensitization. Significantly greater numbers of large CDR3 similarity clusters came from expanded TCRs than from controls.

Per germline, CDR1 KGHSH and CDR2 LQKENI. The V and J ends lost 8 bases and 1 base respectively, with 11 bases between them. The CDR3 extends over 14 amino acids. The table lists this clonotype with many counts. What it binds is unknown. Described time point: pre-sensitization, week 0. As for treatment: therapeutic diphenylcyclopropenone sensitization with weekly scalp DPC. The library tagged each cDNA molecule with unique molecular identifiers. TCRdb re-analysed the RACE reads in MiXCR, keeping a single row per CDR3 protein. The data show roughly 110,000 distinct CDR3 sequences, roughly 12% seen once. The sequence derives from a woman between 45 and 65 years old with alopecia areata. Some clones in this sample may be carry-over from other donors' samples. The specimen was whole blood, collected in connection with sensitization to the hapten diphenylcyclopropenone (DPC). The rearrangement links TRBV18 to TRBJ2-2; D not certain. The CDR3: CASAPGENTGELFF. The CDR3 DNA sequence: TGTGCCAGCGCGCCGGGCGAGAACACCGGGGAGCTGTTTTTT. Full variable domain (outside the CDR3, taken from reference TRBV18 and TRBJ2-2): NAGVMQNPRHLVRRRGQEARLRCSPMKGHSHVYWYRQLPEEGLKFMVYLQKENIIDESGMPKERFSAEFPKEGPSILRIQQVVRGDSAAYFCASAPGENTGELFFGEGSRLTVL.